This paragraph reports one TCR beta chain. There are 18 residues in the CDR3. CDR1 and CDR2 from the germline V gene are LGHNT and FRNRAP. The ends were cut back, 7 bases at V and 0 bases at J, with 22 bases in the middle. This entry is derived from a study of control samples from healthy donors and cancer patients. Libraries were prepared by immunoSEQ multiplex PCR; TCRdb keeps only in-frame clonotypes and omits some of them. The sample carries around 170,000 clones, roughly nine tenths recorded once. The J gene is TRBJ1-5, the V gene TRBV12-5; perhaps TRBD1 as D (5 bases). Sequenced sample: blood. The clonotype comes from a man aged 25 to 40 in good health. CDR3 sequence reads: CASALNGQGVFSNQPQHF. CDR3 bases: TGTGCTAGTGCCTTGAACGGGCAGGGTGTATTTAGCAATCAGCCCCAGCATTTT.